The entry below gives a single TCR beta chain sequence along with its context. The antigen is undetermined. Germline CDR1 is DFQATT and CDR2 is SNEGSKA (reference sequence). V gave up 0 bases and J gave up 3 bases, with 14 bases separating them. CDR3 size: 16 residues. This sample stems from a study of identical twins. Study results and caveats: Sequences that were out-of-frame, alpha and twin-shared displayed an excess of low generation probability.

TCRdb ran MiXCR on the 5' RACE reads and lists one entry per CDR3 protein. The sample includes 700,000 or so distinct CDR3 sequences, approximately 9% of them seen just once. A further study also used this sample, focusing on yellow fever vaccine responses in identical twins.

The sequenced sample consisted of PBMCs. This clonotype was sampled from a woman aged 18-29 years in good health. The V and J genes are TRBV20-1 and TRBJ2-2, with D hard to call. The CDR3 nucleotides are TGCAGTGCTAGAGACCTTAGGAAGGGCGACACCGGGGAGCTGTTTTTT. This sequence encodes CSARDLRKGDTGELFF.